The present T cell receptor (beta chain) was sequenced within a study of identical twins. TCRdb redid the calling of the 5' RACE reads with MiXCR, one entry per CDR3 protein. The profile covers 240,000 or so distinct CDR3 sequences, with roughly a tenth appearing a single time and over 8% taken by the ten largest. Per the germline V gene, CDR1 is SGDLS and CDR2 is YYNGEE. The CDR3 runs 13 residues. Trimming took off 1 base at V and 9 bases at J, with 11 bases between the two ends. This rearrangement joins TRBV9 to TRBJ2-1; D not certain. This TCR was sampled from a man over 45 in good health. The sample taken for sequencing was memory T cells sorted from blood. The CDR3 protein is CASSVLSSSEQFF. The CDR3 nucleotides read TGTGCCAGCAGCGTACTGTCCTCTTCTGAGCAGTTCTTC.